Listed below are T cell receptor beta chains from one sample, sequenced in a study of Ad26.COV2.S vaccination and SARS-CoV-2 variants. TCRdb keeps only in-frame clones here, not all; method: immunoSEQ multiplex PCR. The repertoire has 300,000 to 400,000 clones, around 84% of them found once; the top ten carry more than 1.5%. Sequencing was performed on peripheral blood, taken in a trial of Ad26.COV2.S vaccine versus placebo. The receptors derive from a person aged 18-65 years who received the Ad26.COV2.S COVID-19 vaccine or a placebo. Each CDR3 is given with its conserved first and last residue. A D gene is named only where the DNA matches it firmly. Clone size is stated in some rows and not others, as once, few, many or a class when expanded.

D gene: .
V gene: TRBV5-4
J gene: TRBJ1-2
clone size: once
CDR3 DNA: TGTGCCAGCAGCTTACAGGGCCCCTATGGCTACACCTTC
CDR3 protein: CASSLQGPYGYTF

D gene: .
V gene: TRBV15
J gene: TRBJ2-2
clone size: .
CDR3 DNA: TGTGCCACTAAGCAGGGAGAAAGGGACACCGGGGAGCTGTTTTTT
CDR3 protein: CATKQGERDTGELFF

D gene: .
V gene: TRBV5-6
J gene: TRBJ2-7
clone size: .
CDR3 DNA: TGTGCCAGCAGCTTGGAGGGACTGAAGACCTACGAGCAGTACTTC
CDR3 protein: CASSLEGLKTYEQYF

D gene: .
V gene: TRBV10-1
J gene: TRBJ1-2
clone size: .
CDR3 DNA: TGCGCCAGCAGTGCCAAACATACAGGGCAGGGGGGCTACACCTTC
CDR3 protein: CASSAKHTGQGGYTF

D gene: .
V gene: TRBV7-9
J gene: TRBJ2-5
clone size: .
CDR3 DNA: TGTGCCAGCAGCTTAGCGGGCAGGGGCCAAGAGACCCAGTACTTC
CDR3 protein: CASSLAGRGQETQYF

D gene: .
V gene: TRBV5-1
J gene: TRBJ1-1
clone size: .
CDR3 DNA: TGCGCCAGCACCTCAAGCTCACGGGACACTGAAGCTTTCTTT
CDR3 protein: CASTSSSRDTEAFF

D gene: .
V gene: TRBV12-3/TRBV12-4
J gene: TRBJ1-2
clone size: .
CDR3 DNA: TGTGCCAGCAGTTGGAACGGACGGGGCTACACCTTC
CDR3 protein: CASSWNGRGYTF

D gene: .
V gene: TRBV5-5
J gene: TRBJ1-1
clone size: .
CDR3 DNA: TGTGCCAGCAGTTTTGCCGGCACTGAAGCTTTCTTT
CDR3 protein: CASSFAGTEAFF

D gene: .
V gene: TRBV11-2
J gene: TRBJ1-3
clone size: .
CDR3 DNA: TGTGCCAGCAGTTCCGGGTTCAGCTCTGGAAACACCATATATTTT
CDR3 protein: CASSSGFSSGNTIYF

D gene: TRBD2
V gene: TRBV4-3
J gene: TRBJ2-5
clone size: once
CDR3 DNA: TGCGCCAGCAGCCAAGGGCTAGCGGGGGGCCGGCCCCAGTACTTC
CDR3 protein: CASSQGLAGGRPQYF

D gene: .
V gene: TRBV9
J gene: TRBJ2-6
clone size: .
CDR3 DNA: TGTGCCAGCAGCCCCCAGACCTCCTCTGGGGCCAACGTCCTGACTTTC
CDR3 protein: CASSPQTSSGANVLTF

D gene: .
V gene: TRBV6-6
J gene: TRBJ1-2
clone size: .
CDR3 DNA: TGTGCCAGCTCGGGGCAGGTGGATGGCTACACCTTC
CDR3 protein: CASSGQVDGYTF

D gene: .
V gene: TRBV6-2/TRBV6-3
J gene: TRBJ2-5
clone size: .
CDR3 DNA: TGTGCCAGCAGTTACTCGTCGGGGGATCAAGAGACCCAGTACTTC
CDR3 protein: CASSYSSGDQETQYF

D gene: .
V gene: TRBV25-1
J gene: TRBJ1-6
clone size: .
CDR3 DNA: TGTGCCAGCAGTGATATGGGCAGGGGATATAATTCACCCCTCCACTTT
CDR3 protein: CASSDMGRGYNSPLHF

D gene: .
V gene: TRBV7-3
J gene: TRBJ1-6
clone size: .
CDR3 DNA: TGTGCCAGCAGTGCGGATATTGGGGGTTCACCCCTCCACTTT
CDR3 protein: CASSADIGGSPLHF

D gene: TRBD2
V gene: TRBV3-1/TRBV3-2
J gene: TRBJ2-1
clone size: .
CDR3 DNA: TGTGCCAGCAGCCTTCGGACTAGCGGGAGTGTTAATGAGCAGTTCTTC
CDR3 protein: CASSLRTSGSVNEQFF

D gene: .
V gene: TRBV3-1/TRBV3-2
J gene: TRBJ1-1
clone size: once
CDR3 DNA: TGTGCCAGCAGCCCTACAGGTCCTATCAGCAGTTACACTGAAGCTTTCTTT
CDR3 protein: CASSPTGPISSYTEAFF

D gene: .
V gene: TRBV5-1
J gene: TRBJ2-2
clone size: .
CDR3 DNA: TGCGCCAGCAGCTTGCGCAGGAACACCGGGGAGCTGTTTTTT
CDR3 protein: CASSLRRNTGELFF

D gene: .
V gene: TRBV12-5
J gene: TRBJ1-1
clone size: .
CDR3 DNA: TGTGCTAGTGTTGCCCTTCCAGCCGGGACATCTAACACTGAAGCTTTCTTT
CDR3 protein: CASVALPAGTSNTEAFF

D gene: TRBD2
V gene: TRBV11-2
J gene: TRBJ2-3
clone size: .
CDR3 DNA: TGTGCCAGCAGCTACAGCGGGGGGGCTTACATAGATACGCAGTATTTT
CDR3 protein: CASSYSGGAYIDTQYF

D gene: .
V gene: TRBV27
J gene: TRBJ2-4
clone size: .
CDR3 DNA: TGTGCCAGCAGTCCCATGGGGGGAAACATTCAGTACTTC
CDR3 protein: CASSPMGGNIQYF

D gene: .
V gene: TRBV29-1
J gene: TRBJ1-2
clone size: .
CDR3 DNA: TGCAGCGTTTCACGGACAGCCGAGCCAGTATATGGCTACACCTTC
CDR3 protein: CSVSRTAEPVYGYTF

D gene: .
V gene: TRBV30
J gene: TRBJ2-5
clone size: .
CDR3 DNA: TGTGCCTGCGGCCCGGGCGGGGCGCAAGAGACCCAGTACTTC
CDR3 protein: CACGPGGAQETQYF

D gene: .
V gene: TRBV15
J gene: TRBJ2-1
clone size: .
CDR3 DNA: TGTGCCACCAGCAGAGATCTTGGGGATGAGCAGTTCTTC
CDR3 protein: CATSRDLGDEQFF

D gene: .
V gene: TRBV6-8
J gene: TRBJ1-6
clone size: .
CDR3 DNA: TGTGCCAGCAGTTACTCCAGATACAGGGAGGTTTCACCCCTCCACTTT
CDR3 protein: CASSYSRYREVSPLHF

D gene: .
V gene: TRBV20-1
J gene: TRBJ2-3
clone size: .
CDR3 DNA: TGCAGTGCTAGTTCCGGAACTTTCACAGATACGCAGTATTTT
CDR3 protein: CSASSGTFTDTQYF

D gene: .
V gene: TRBV15
J gene: TRBJ2-7
clone size: .
CDR3 DNA: TGTGCCACCAGCAGAGTCGGTGAGGGTAGCTCCGAGCAGTACTTC
CDR3 protein: CATSRVGEGSSEQYF

D gene: TRBD1
V gene: TRBV7-9
J gene: TRBJ1-2
clone size: once
CDR3 DNA: TGTGCCAGCAGCCGCATCGGGACAGGGGGTGGCTACACCTTC
CDR3 protein: CASSRIGTGGGYTF

D gene: TRBD1
V gene: TRBV6-5
J gene: TRBJ1-4
clone size: .
CDR3 DNA: TGTGCCAGCAGTTACGGATCGGGACAGGGCAAAAAACTGTTTTTT
CDR3 protein: CASSYGSGQGKKLFF

D gene: .
V gene: TRBV7-2
J gene: TRBJ1-1
clone size: few
CDR3 DNA: TGTGCCAGCAGCTCAACACTGAACACTGAAGCTTTCTTT
CDR3 protein: CASSSTLNTEAFF

D gene: .
V gene: TRBV5-1
J gene: TRBJ2-3
clone size: .
CDR3 DNA: TGCGCCAGCAGCTTGGCAACAGATACGCAGTATTTT
CDR3 protein: CASSLATDTQYF

D gene: .
V gene: TRBV30
J gene: TRBJ1-2
clone size: .
CDR3 DNA: TGTGCCTGGAGTGTTGACAGCGCCTCATTGAACGGCTACACCTTC
CDR3 protein: CAWSVDSASLNGYTF

D gene: TRBD1
V gene: TRBV5-1
J gene: TRBJ2-3
clone size: .
CDR3 DNA: TGCGCCAGCAGCTTGGGACAGGGGCCAGATACGCAGTATTTT
CDR3 protein: CASSLGQGPDTQYF

D gene: TRBD1
V gene: TRBV19
J gene: TRBJ1-6
clone size: .
CDR3 DNA: TGTGCCAGGCTACCGGGACAGCGGCATTCACCCCTCCACTTT
CDR3 protein: CARLPGQRHSPLHF

D gene: TRBD1
V gene: TRBV7-8
J gene: TRBJ1-2
clone size: .
CDR3 DNA: TGTGCCAGCAGCTCAACCGGGACAGGGGTTTCTGGCTACACCTTC
CDR3 protein: CASSSTGTGVSGYTF

D gene: .
V gene: TRBV6-4
J gene: TRBJ1-6
clone size: .
CDR3 DNA: TGTCCTGAGGGGAATTCACCCCTCCACTTT
CDR3 protein: CPEGNSPLHF